This T cell receptor (beta chain) was recorded in a study of cytomegalovirus exposure and HLA in healthy donors. Whole-study results and caveats: Segments of the TCR beta V type were, in most cases, productive about 87% or about 30% of the time in an earlier analysis.

Worth noting for this clone: The antigen is unknown.

A multiplex PCR was run with 60 Vbeta primers and 13 Jbeta primers. Data came from immunoSEQ multiplex PCR; TCRdb stores just in-frame clones and leaves some out. The sample has 150,000 to 250,000 clones. CDR1 and CDR2 (germline): MNHEY, SVGAGI. With V trimmed by 0 bases and J by 0 bases, 3 bases remained unmatched. The CDR3 has 16 residues. This receptor was obtained from a boy aged 5-17 years in good health and CMV-seronegative. The sample comprised PBMCs. The chain joins TRBV6-5 to TRBJ2-7; 9 nucleotides line up with TRBD1. CDR3 sequence: CASSYSRTGVSYEQYF. DNA for the CDR3: TGTGCCAGCAGTTACTCTCGGACAGGGGTCTCCTACGAGCAGTACTTC.